This record covers a single T cell receptor (beta chain). No cognate antigen has been identified for it. No base quality values were provided; no much bigger clone lies one nucleotide off. Taken from cysteine to phenylalanine, the CDR3 has 16 residues. The CDR3 DNA has 48 bases and is translated from base 1. V drops 4 bases and J drops 6 bases, leaving 17 bases in between. Sequences SGHDT (CDR1) and YYEEEE (CDR2) are obtained from the germline V gene. The CDR3 regions of human TCRbeta chains were subjected to immunosequencing. Per the authors' processing: Repertoire TCRs were matched against a reference library of SARS-CoV-2-specific TCRs generated with the MIRA antigen-specificity platform. Breadth meant the fraction of unique TCRs that were SARS-CoV-2-associated, whereas depth meant the fraction of total T cells that were SARS-CoV-2-associated. Using the MIRA data, each spike-specific TCR was assigned both to the spike region to which the TCR was reactive and to a CD4 or CD8 class. Log10-transformed breadth and depth values were compared by one-way ANOVA with Sidak's multiple comparisons tests. This is the immuneACCESS table as TCRdb keeps it, with only in-frame sequences that have V and J called. A part of the clones is gone; compared with another copy, unresolved V genes explain less than half, and the rest is unexplained. V and J calls and clone size come straight from that table; D and trimming were deduced from the DNA. This sample gives about 130,000 clones in total; roughly 85% of them show up just once. Jointly, the top ten make up about 7.9% of the sample.

This sample is drawn from a study of T cell responses to AZD1222 COVID-19 vaccine listed by TCRdb under 2021. Regarding the research as a whole: TCR sequencing covered some 250 trial participants: nearly 210 given two doses of AZD1222 and 26 given two doses of MenACWY control vaccine. Trial participants were enrolled by age into 18-55, 56-69 and 70-plus year subgroups, with roughly 150, 30 and 60 TCR-sequenced participants respectively. Paper-wide results and their limitations: A significant rise in spike-specific TCR breadth and depth was observed after two AZD1222 doses relative to day 0 and relative to MenACWY recipients. Because no samples from the day 14 peak response were available, repertoires could be characterized only after the peak T cell response. Only five to seven AZD1222 recipients were SARS-CoV-2 seropositive at baseline, limiting conclusions about previously exposed vaccinees. Participants were mostly white British, with more females than males. The authors suggested clonal diversity may have been underestimated. Epitopes outside the regions mutated in the B.1.351 and B.1.1.7 variants were reportedly recognized by nearly half of the unique spike-specific TCRs. Vaccine-associated CD4 TCRs spanned the whole spike protein, with dominant responses in regions 160-218 and 743-854. In the small 56-69-year group, the increase in depth fell short of significance, most likely because of low power.

The intended sense of this specimen's time point label: about 28 days (+/-7) after the second vaccine dose. In the paper's terms, the treatment or condition label means: meningococcal conjugate vaccine given as trial control. Vaccinee samples were obtained from the UK trials COV001 and COV002, which included a single-blind randomized controlled phase 2/3 trial of AZD1222 (ChAdOx1 nCoV-19) in healthy adults. Trial participant PBMC samples were collected at day 0 and day 28 after the second dose for TCRbeta chain sequencing. This specimen was peripheral blood, taken 28 days after the second dose of the MenACWY control vaccine. The chain couples TRBV5-6 to TRBJ1-6; a tentative D match to TRBD1 spans 6 bases. The receptor was isolated from an adult who received the MenACWY meningococcal vaccine as a control. The DNA is as follows: TGTGCCAGCAGCCCCCTTAGGGCAGGGGCTAATTCACCCCTCCACTTT. Protein translation: CASSPLRAGANSPLHF.